These 15 T cell receptor beta chains were all obtained from the same sample, sequenced in a study of regulatory T cells in long-lasting Graves disease. Arm-PCR with iRepertoire HTBI primers amplified the CDR3 regions for these TCR beta libraries. TCRdb redid the calling of the multiplex PCR reads with MiXCR, one entry per CDR3 protein. This sample has hundreds of thousands of distinct CDR3 sequences, with more than 10% found just once. The time point denotes: newly diagnosed GD, antithyroid drugs for less than 3 months. Making the TCR library involved RNA that had been extracted from PBMCs. The sample was also reused in another study, on T cells in Graves' hyperthyroidism and ophthalmopathy.

This material consisted of peripheral blood mononuclear cells (PBMCs), taken at new diagnosis, from a patient treated with antithyroid drugs. Every receptor here comes from a woman in her 30s with Graves disease.

This clonotype has just a few counts. This chain links TRBV18 with TRBJ2-1; 9 bases map to TRBD2. Germline V gene sequence: CDR1 KGHSH, CDR2 LQKENI. The CDR3 has 16 residues. V dropped 3 bases and J dropped 6; count of bases not matched to a gene: 9. CDR3: CASSPMTSGGFNEQFF. The CDR3 coding sequence is TGTGCCAGCTCACCCATGACTAGCGGAGGTTTCAATGAGCAGTTCTTC.

Notes on this clonotype: Given a much more abundant clone one base away, this may be a read error. The chain couples TRBV11-2 to TRBJ2-1, with 7 bases fitting TRBD1. CDR3 length equals 14 residues. CDR1 is SGHAT, CDR2 FQNNGV, per germline. The CDR3 region is CASSIRTGQETQCF. The DNA of the CDR3 is TGTGCCAGCAGCATAAGGACAGGCCAAGAGACCCAGTGCTTC.

At least ten counts were recorded for this clonotype. This rearrangement joins TRBV28 to TRBJ2-2, with 9 bases fitting TRBD2. CDR3 length equals 20 residues. Looked up from germline, CDR1 is MDHEN and CDR2 is SYDVKM. V trimming: 3 bases; J trimming: 1 base; junction bases outside the gene matches: 15. CDR3 sequence reads: CASSFSTSGTFLRNTGELFF. Here the CDR3 DNA reads TGTGCCAGCAGTTTCTCGACTAGCGGTACCTTCTTGAGGAACACCGGGGAGCTGTTTTTT.

This clonotype was observed at least ten times. This rearrangement joins TRBV19 to TRBJ1-5; weak D call: TRBD1 (5 bases). CDR3 length: 14 amino acids. Germline assignment: CDR1 LNHDA and CDR2 SQIVND (reference sequence). V was trimmed by 7 bases and J by 2 bases, leaving 12 bases between them. The DNA of the CDR3 is TGTGCCAGTACCGCAGGGTTGGGCAATCAGCCCCAGCATTTT. This encodes CASTAGLGNQPQHF.

This clonotype has at least ten counts. V usage is TRBV24-1 and J usage is TRBJ2-3, with 8 nucleotides matching TRBD2. The junction had 9 bases not matched to a gene; V was cut back by 6 bases and J by 2 bases. The CDR3 contains 16 residues. The germline gives CDR1 KGHDR, CDR2 SFDVKD. The DNA of the CDR3 is TGTGCCACCAGTTCAAGTCTAGCGGGTGCCACAGATACGCAGTATTTT. This gives the protein CATSSSLAGATDTQYF.

This clonotype was seen repeatedly, ten times or more. The CDR3 here is CASSFWTGKNTEAFF. CDR3 bases: TGTGCCAGCAGCTTTTGGACAGGGAAGAACACTGAAGCTTTCTTT. This chain joins TRBV5-5 and TRBJ1-1; TRBD1 matches 8 bases. V trimming: 2 bases; J trimming: 1 base; junction bases outside the gene matches: 4. CDR3 length: 15 residues. Germline CDR1 SGHKS, CDR2 YYEKEE (reference sequence).

This clonotype has at least ten counts. The chain couples TRBV6-2 or TRBV6-3 to TRBJ1-5; D uncertain. The V gene's germline CDR1 is MNHEY and CDR2 SVGEGT. The CDR3 runs to 16 residues. Trimming stripped 5 bases from V and 2 bases from J, with 16 bases between. This CDR3 reads CASSEAAGYGNQPQHF. The CDR3 region has the DNA TGTGCCAGCAGTGAAGCCGCGGGGTATGGCAATCAGCCCCAGCATTTT.

This rearrangement joins TRBV9 to TRBJ2-7, with 10 bases fitting TRBD2. The trim removed 0 bases at V and 6 bases at J, leaving 15 bases unmatched. CDR3 size: 18 residues. Germline V gives CDR1 SGDLS, CDR2 YYNGEE. CDR3 sequence (DNA): TGTGCCAGCAGCGTAGGGACTAGCGGAAAGACCCTATGGGGCGAGCAGTACTTC. It is translated as CASSVGTSGKTLWGEQYF.

This clonotype was observed a few times. The junction does not match germline at one end; this may be a read error. This rearrangement joins TRBV12-3 or TRBV12-4 to TRBJ2-5; TRBD2 matches 8 bases. The CDR3 runs 14 residues. This chain's CDR3 is CASSISGVQETQHF. CDR3 in DNA: TGTGCCAGCAGTATTAGCGGGGTACAAGAGACCCAGCACTTC.

This clonotype has a handful of counts. The genes are TRBV6-1 and TRBJ2-3, with D uncertain. Per germline, CDR1 MNHNS and CDR2 SASEGT. This CDR3 comprises 12 residues. The V end was cut by 6 bases, the J end by 6 bases, with 10 bases between. DNA for the CDR3: TGTGCCAGCAGACAAGCCGGGGATACGCAGTATTTT. This sequence encodes CASRQAGDTQYF.

V gene TRBV7-9 combines with J gene TRBJ2-7; 8 positions match TRBD1. The CDR3 sequence is 14 residues long. The germline V gene encodes CDR1 SEHNR and CDR2 FQNEAQ (reference sequence). V lost 5 bases, J lost 4 bases, and 7 bases stayed unmatched. Here the CDR3 reads CASSTSGQAYEQYF. CDR3 bases: TGTGCCAGCAGCACCTCGGGACAGGCGTACGAGCAGTACTTC.

This clonotype was counted ten times or more. The chain combines TRBV6-4 with TRBJ2-1; D is unresolved. The V end lost 7 bases, the J end lost 6 bases, and 13 bases lay between the germline ends. The CDR3 length is 13 residues. The germline gives CDR1 MRHNA, CDR2 SNTAGT. In nucleotides, the CDR3 is TGTGCCAGCACTCCGAGGTCGGGCAATGAGCAGTTCTTC. The encoded protein is CASTPRSGNEQFF.

This clonotype was observed a few times. The rearrangement joins TRBV6-2 or TRBV6-3 to TRBJ1-4; D gene unclear. The CDR3 has 17 amino acids. V lost 0 bases, J lost 0 bases, and 11 bases lay in between. The germline CDR1 and CDR2 sequences are MNHEY and SVGEGT. The CDR3 DNA reads TGTGCCAGCAGTTACTCAAGTCTGTGGTCAACTAATGAAAAACTGTTTTTT. Its protein is CASSYSSLWSTNEKLFF.

V is TRBV11-2 and J is TRBJ2-5; D is possibly TRBD1 (6 bases). Trimming removed 1 base at V and 5 bases at J, with 8 bases between. This CDR3 has 13 residues. The germline CDR1 and CDR2 sequences are SGHAT and FQNNGV. The CDR3 coding sequence is TGTGCCAGCAGCTTAGTTCAGGGGGAGACCCAGTACTTC. This encodes CASSLVQGETQYF.

Only a few counts were recorded for this clonotype. The chain carries TRBV5-1 and TRBJ2-5; the D gene is possibly TRBD1 (6 bases). The CDR3 totals 15 residues. V shed 6 bases and J shed 2 bases, with 17 bases lying between them. Germline CDR1 is SGHRS and CDR2 is YFSETQ. CDR3 sequence (DNA): TGCGCCAGCACCCCCTTCCTAGGGGGTCAAGAGACCCAGTACTTC. Translation gives CASTPFLGGQETQYF.